The sequence of this TCR beta chain was determined in a study of cytomegalovirus exposure and HLA in healthy donors. V dropped 3 bases and J dropped 4 bases, with 19 bases sitting between them. CDR1 and CDR2 from the germline V gene are SGDLS and YYNGEE. CDR3 length equals 16 residues. Researchers ran the PCR with 60 Vbeta and 13 Jbeta primers. Assay used: immunoSEQ multiplex PCR; TCRdb lists only in-frame clones, some missing. The top ten hold less than 4.5% of the sample, which has about 190,000 clones, 81% seen once. The receptor was derived from a man between 50 and 59 years old in good health and CMV-seronegative. V and J are TRBV9 and TRBJ1-2; D unclear. Material for sequencing was PBMCs. The CDR3 here is CASSATAISRGYGYTF. The CDR3 DNA is TGTGCCAGCAGCGCAACGGCGATATCGCGCGGCTATGGCTACACCTTC.